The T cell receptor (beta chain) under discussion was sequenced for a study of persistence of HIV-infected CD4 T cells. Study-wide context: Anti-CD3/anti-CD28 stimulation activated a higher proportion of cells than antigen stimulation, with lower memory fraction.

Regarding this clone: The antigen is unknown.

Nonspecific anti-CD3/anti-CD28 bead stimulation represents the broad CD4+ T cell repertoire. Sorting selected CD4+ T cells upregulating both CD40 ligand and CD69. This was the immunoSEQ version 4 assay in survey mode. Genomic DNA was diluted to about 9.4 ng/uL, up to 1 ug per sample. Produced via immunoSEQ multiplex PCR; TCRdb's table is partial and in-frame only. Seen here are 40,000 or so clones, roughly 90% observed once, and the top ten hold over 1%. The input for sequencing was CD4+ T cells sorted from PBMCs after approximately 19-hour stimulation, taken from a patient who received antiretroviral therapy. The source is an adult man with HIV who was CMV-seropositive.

The CDR3 region is CATSRGEGTQYF. The CDR3 nucleotides read TGTGCCACCAGCAGAGGAGAGGGTACGCAGTATTTT. The J gene is TRBJ2-3, the V gene TRBV15; TRBD2 is a possible D gene (5 bases). The V and J ends lost 1 base and 8 bases respectively, with 7 bases between them. CDR1 and CDR2 from the germline V gene are LNHNV and YYDKDF (reference sequence). This CDR3 region has 12 residues.